This T cell receptor beta chain comes out of a study of blood T cell repertoires in COVID-19. Overall study: Some COVID-19 samples were acute and others convalescent; all came from the United States, Italy and Spain. The analysed material was cDNA or gDNA that came from T cells, B-cell-depleted T cells, or PBMCs.

Study processing details: Quantification of nucleated cells was approximated via reference gene primer amplification. Repertoires were generated with immunoSEQ multiplex PCR, while TCRdb's copy carries only in-frame clones and drops some. The D gene and trimming were derived from the DNA, and the V and J assignments and clone size from that table. The data contain 150,000 to 200,000 clones, around 85% of them singletons. The clonotype originates from a human donor in a cohort sampled during active COVID-19. Sequencing was done on a sample of peripheral blood.

The CDR3 DNA follows: TGTGCCACCAGTGATTTCCTGACAGGGGACCAAGAGACCCAGTACTTC. Translating it yields CATSDFLTGDQETQYF. The chain joins TRBV24-1 to TRBJ2-5; 8 positions agree with TRBD1. V gave up 1 base and J gave up 0 bases; unmatched junction bases: 3. CDR3 length equals 16 residues. The germline V gene encodes CDR1 KGHDR and CDR2 SFDVKD.